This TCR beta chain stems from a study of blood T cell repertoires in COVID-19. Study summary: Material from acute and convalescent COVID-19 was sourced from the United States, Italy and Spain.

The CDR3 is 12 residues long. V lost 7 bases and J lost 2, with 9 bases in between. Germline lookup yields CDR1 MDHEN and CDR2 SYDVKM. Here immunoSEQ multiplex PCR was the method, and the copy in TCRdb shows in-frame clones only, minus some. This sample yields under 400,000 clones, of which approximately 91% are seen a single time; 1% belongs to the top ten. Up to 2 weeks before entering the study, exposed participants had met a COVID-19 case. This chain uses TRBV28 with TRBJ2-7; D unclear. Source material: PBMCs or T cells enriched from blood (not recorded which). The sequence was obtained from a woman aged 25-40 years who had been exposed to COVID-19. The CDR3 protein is CASTIPPYEQYF. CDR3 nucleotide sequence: TGTGCCAGCACCATCCCCCCCTACGAGCAGTACTTC.